One and the same sample provided the 29 T cell receptor beta chains below, sequenced in a study of post-analysis software for immune sequencing data. Unique molecular identifiers were carried by the TCR beta cDNA libraries. TCRdb used MiXCR to reprocess the PCR reads, holding one entry per CDR3 protein. The table has over 300,000 distinct CDR3 sequences, 30% to 45% seen once. Overall study findings and caveats: Among 5 or 6 TRBV segments more frequent in patients than controls were TRBV5-6, TRBV5-1 and TRBV20-1.

The antigens these receptors bind are not known. Sequenced: blood. The source of these receptors is a girl between 10 and 17 years old with multiple sclerosis.

The CDR3 nucleotides are TGTGCCAGCAGCTCGGGACTACGGGATACGCAGTATTTT. Its translation: CASSSGLRDTQYF. This chain links TRBV6-5 with TRBJ2-3; 7 bases are shared with TRBD2. CDR3 length: 13 amino acids. Trimming cost V 6 bases and J 6 bases; bases outside gene matches: 6. Germline V lookup: CDR1 MNHEY, CDR2 SVGAGI.

For this clonotype: With a much larger clone just one base away, this may be a read error. The V call is TRBV5-1, the J call TRBJ2-3, with 10 positions matching TRBD1. CDR1 is SGHRS and CDR2 is YFSETQ in the germline V gene. This CDR3 has 15 residues. With V trimmed by 9 bases and J by 5 bases, 12 bases remained unmatched. CDR3 bases: TGCGCCAACAGGAACTCGGGACAGGGGAAAGATACGCAGTATTTT. This translates into CANRNSGQGKDTQYF.

In this sample, this clonotype turned up a few times. The V and J genes are TRBV6-5 and TRBJ2-5, with D possibly TRBD1 on 6 matching bases. Deletions cut 4 bases from V and 2 bases from J, with 17 bases between. CDR1 is MNHEY and CDR2 is SVGAGI in the germline V gene. The CDR3 has 16 residues. The CDR3 is CASSSPGAYSQETQYF. The CDR3 region has the DNA TGTGCCAGCAGTTCCCCAGGGGCGTACTCTCAAGAGACCCAGTACTTC.

The chain recombines TRBV7-2 with TRBJ1-1, with D perhaps TRBD1 (5 bases). This CDR3 region has 15 residues. Germline CDR1 SGHTA, CDR2 FQGNSA. V lost 1 base and J 0 bases, leaving 9 bases between the germline ends. The CDR3 sequence: CASSLEKGLNTEAFF. The CDR3 DNA sequence: TGTGCCAGCAGCTTAGAAAAGGGGTTGAACACTGAAGCTTTCTTT.

This chain links TRBV20-1 with TRBJ2-7, with 8 bases matching TRBD1. The J call may be mistaken, given a closer DNA end match to TRBJ2-5. The CDR3 contains 14 residues. Per the germline V gene, CDR1 is DFQATT and CDR2 is SNEGSKA (reference sequence). The CDR3 here is CSARTGEAMETQYF. The DNA for the CDR3 is TGCAGTGCTAGGACAGGGGAGGCGATGGAGACCCAGTACTTC.

This clonotype was observed at least ten times. One end of the junction varies from germline; a read error may be responsible. The chain carries TRBV7-2 and TRBJ2-1; TRBD2 matches 12 bases. The CDR3 runs 15 residues. The germline V gene encodes CDR1 SGHTA and CDR2 FQGNSA. CDR3 bases: TGCGCCAGCAGCCCTAGCGGGGGGGCCTACAATGAGCAGTTCTTC. Encoded protein: CASSPSGGAYNEQFF.

The gene calls are TRBV27 and TRBJ2-7; TRBD1 might be the D (6 bases). Germline lookup yields CDR1 MNHEY and CDR2 SMNVEV (reference sequence). V gave up 8 bases and J gave up 5 bases, with 16 bases separating them. The CDR3 length is 13 residues. The CDR3, as DNA: TGTGCCAGCGGAAGACAACAGGGCGACGAGCAGTACTTC. It yields the protein CASGRQQGDEQYF.

This chain links TRBV2 with TRBJ2-7; D is unresolved. The germline CDR1 and CDR2 sequences are SNHLY and FYNNEI. This CDR3 comprises 12 residues. Trimming took off 4 bases at V and 3 bases at J, with 7 bases between the two ends. CDR3 nucleotide sequence: TGTGCCAGCAGTGGGGATTTCTACGAGCAGTACTTC. It codes for CASSGDFYEQYF.

Points on this clonotype: Given the absence of the conserved phenylalanine or tryptophan at the CDR3 end, a read error is likely. This rearrangement joins TRBV28 to TRBJ1-2; no firm D call. This CDR3 is built from 14 residues. The germline V and J ends were trimmed by 4 bases and 0 bases, with 9 bases remaining between them. Looked up from germline, CDR1 is MDHEN and CDR2 is SYDVKM. As DNA, the CDR3 is TGTGCCAGCAGTTCGTCTGGAGCTAACTATGGCTACACCTGC. Its protein is CASSSSGANYGYTC.

The chain combines TRBV11-2 with TRBJ1-1; D not certain. Germline CDR1 SGHAT, CDR2 FQNNGV. This CDR3 has 13 residues. V was cut by 5 bases and J by 10 bases, with 17 bases left in between. The CDR3 DNA sequence: TGTGCCAGCAGCCCCGGACTTCCTCCGGCAGCTTTCTTT. The encoded protein is CASSPGLPPAAFF.

This clonotype showed up just a few times. The rearrangement uses TRBV6-5 and TRBJ1-1; the D is unclear. Germline loops: CDR1 MNHEY, CDR2 SVGAGI. The CDR3 covers 15 residues. Trimming cost V 5 bases and J 0 bases, with 13 bases left between them. For the CDR3, the DNA is TGTGCCAGCAGTAGAGGGATCCTAATGAACACTGAAGCTTTCTTT. Amino acids: CASSRGILMNTEAFF.

The rearrangement joins TRBV12-3 or TRBV12-4 to TRBJ1-1; TRBD1 matches 9 bases. The trim removed 5 bases at V and 3 bases at J, leaving 16 bases unmatched. The CDR3 totals 18 residues. CDR3 sequence: CASSAAVSDRGFYTEAFF. The CDR3 DNA sequence: TGTGCCAGCAGTGCCGCCGTATCGGACAGGGGATTTTACACTGAAGCTTTCTTT.

A single count supports this clonotype. DNA of the CDR3: TGCGCCAGCAGTGAGTCTCGGGGGATCTCACCCCTCCACTTT. It is translated as CASSESRGISPLHF. The J gene is TRBJ1-6, the V gene TRBV10-2; maybe TRBD1 (5 bases). V gave up 0 bases and J gave up 10 bases, with 10 bases separating them. CDR3 length: 14 amino acids. CDR1 is WSHSY and CDR2 is SAAADI in the germline V gene.

Here the CDR3 DNA reads TGTGCCAGCAGTCTACAGGGGCAGGGTCAGCCCCAGCATTTT. Protein: CASSLQGQGQPQHF. The chain has TRBV27 and TRBJ1-5, with 7 bases aligning to TRBD1. From germline, CDR1 is MNHEY and CDR2 SMNVEV (reference sequence). The CDR3 length is 14 residues. With 5 bases clipped from V and 6 bases from J, the junction kept 7 bases outside the gene matches.

This clonotype was seen many times. The chain joins TRBV7-9 to TRBJ2-7, with TRBD2 as a possible D gene (7 bases). The CDR3 length is 14 residues. Trimming left V 9 bases short and J 1 base short, with 16 bases between. From germline, CDR1 is SEHNR and CDR2 FQNEAQ (reference sequence). CDR3: CASDGGANSYEQYF. Here the CDR3 DNA reads TGTGCCAGTGATGGGGGGGCAAATTCCTACGAGCAGTACTTC. Full variable domain (outside the CDR3, taken from reference TRBV7-9 and TRBJ2-7): DTGVSQNPRHKITKRGQNVTFRCDPISEHNRLYWYRQTLGQGPEFLTYFQNEAQLEKSRLLSDRFSAERPKGSFSTLEIQRTEQGDSAMYLCASDGGANSYEQYFGPGTRLTVT.

At least ten counts were recorded for this clonotype. This chain links TRBV7-3 with TRBJ2-3; TRBD2 aligns across 11 bases. Germline V CDR1 and CDR2: SGHTA, FQGTGA. CDR3 size: 15 residues. Unmatched junction bases numbered 7, after V lost 4 bases and J lost 7 bases. The CDR3 DNA is TGTGCCAGCAGCTCGCTAGCGGGGGGCTTGCATACGCAGTATTTT. Encoded protein: CASSSLAGGLHTQYF.

The chain combines TRBV6-1 with TRBJ1-1; D uncertain. Per germline, CDR1 MNHNS and CDR2 SASEGT. This CDR3 comprises 14 residues. The V and J ends lost 6 bases and 1 base respectively, with 12 bases between them. The CDR3 reads CASRGPGTNTEAFF. The CDR3 DNA sequence: TGTGCCAGCAGGGGCCCAGGCACGAACACTGAAGCTTTCTTT.

This clonotype has just a few counts. The chain is built from TRBV2 and TRBJ2-4, with D perhaps being TRBD1 or TRBD2 (6 bases each). CDR1 and CDR2 from the germline V gene are SNHLY and FYNNEI. The CDR3 extends over 16 amino acids. Trimming took off 6 bases at V and 5 bases at J, with 20 bases between the two ends. The CDR3: CASRGLRGPLQNIQYF. CDR3 sequence (DNA): TGTGCCAGCAGGGGACTCAGGGGCCCCCTACAAAACATTCAGTACTTC.

This clonotype was observed a handful of times. The chain employs TRBV20-1 and TRBJ2-1, with D hard to call. V was pared by 3 bases and J by 3 bases, with 15 bases between. Germline lookup yields CDR1 DFQATT and CDR2 SNEGSKA (reference sequence). The CDR3 totals 15 residues. CDR3 in DNA: TGCAGTGCTAGTGGGCTGCAGGAACGCTACAATGAGCAGTTCTTC. This gives the protein CSASGLQERYNEQFF.

Points on this clonotype: An end of the junction does not agree with germline; a read error may underlie this. This chain joins TRBV5-6 and TRBJ2-4; 9 bases are a match to TRBD1. The CDR3 loop spans 16 amino acids. Per the germline V gene, CDR1 is SGHDT and CDR2 is YYEEEE. CDR3: CASSRNRGLAKSIQYF. CDR3 sequence (DNA): TGTGCCAGCAGCCGGAACAGGGGGCTAGCCAAAAGCATTCAGTACTTC.

There are a few counts of this clonotype. The rearrangement links TRBV4-1 to TRBJ2-5; possible D gene TRBD1, 5 bases. Germline V CDR1 and CDR2: MGHRA, YSYEKL. The ends were cut back, 3 bases at V and 2 bases at J, with 19 bases in the middle. The CDR3 is 17 residues long. For the CDR3, the DNA is TGCGCCAGCAGCCAGATCCCCGGCGGAACAGGACAAGAGACCCAGTACTTC. Translating it yields CASSQIPGGTGQETQYF.

This clonotype was detected a few times. This chain connects TRBV29-1 to TRBJ1-2; D uncertain. The V gene lost 4 bases and the J gene lost 8 bases, with 11 bases spanning the gap. CDR3 length: 11 residues. The germline CDR1 and CDR2 sequences are SQVTM and ANQGSEA. CDR3 coding DNA: TGCAGCGTTGGGACTGACTGGGGCTACACCTTC. This codes for CSVGTDWGYTF.

The rearrangement uses TRBV7-2 and TRBJ2-3; 9 bases agree with TRBD1. Losses at the gene ends were 5 bases for V and 7 bases for J; bases not matched to a gene: 10. The CDR3 extends over 15 amino acids. Germline CDR1 SGHTA, CDR2 FQGNSA. This CDR3 reads CASSPRPGQGYTQYF. As DNA, the CDR3 is TGTGCCAGCAGCCCTCGCCCGGGACAGGGATATACGCAGTATTTT.

The rearrangement joins TRBV11-2 to TRBJ1-5; no clear D. Germline V CDR1 and CDR2: SGHAT, FQNNGV. CDR3 length equals 15 residues. Trimming cost V 5 bases and J 0 bases, with 11 bases left between them. The CDR3 protein is CASSLDVNSNQPQHF. The CDR3 DNA is TGTGCCAGCAGCCTCGACGTTAATAGCAATCAGCCCCAGCATTTT.

For this clonotype: A much larger clone differs by one base, so this may be a read error. The J gene is TRBJ1-6, the V gene TRBV4-3, with D unresolved. Trimming removed 1 base at V and 0 bases at J, with 7 bases between. Germline V gene data show CDR1 as LGHNA and CDR2 as YSLEER. The CDR3 contains 16 residues. The CDR3 DNA reads TGCGCCAGCAGCCAAGGCGGGGTCTCCTATAATTCACCCCTCCACTTT. Translated, it gives CASSQGGVSYNSPLHF.

In this sample, this clonotype turned up a few times. This CDR3 is CASIQGIGYGYTF. The CDR3 nucleotides read TGTGCCAGCATACAGGGTATTGGCTATGGCTACACCTTC. The chain couples TRBV28 to TRBJ1-2; D may be TRBD1 (6 bases). The V and J ends lost 7 bases and 4 bases respectively, with 13 bases between them. The germline CDR1 and CDR2 sequences are MDHEN and SYDVKM. The CDR3 extends over 13 amino acids.

The gene calls are TRBV21-1 and TRBJ2-7. TRBV21-1 is given as a pseudogene. This CDR3 has 13 residues. CDR3 residues: CASSNVNRDEQYF. DNA for the CDR3: TGTGCCAGCAGCAATGTTAATAGGGACGAGCAGTACTTC.

This CDR3 reads CASSFSGGSTDTQYF. The CDR3 nucleotides are TGCGCCAGCAGCTTTTCCGGGGGGTCCACAGATACGCAGTATTTT. The V and J genes are TRBV4-1 and TRBJ2-3, with TRBD2 identical over 7 bases. V lost 5 bases to trimming and J lost 2 bases; unmatched junction nucleotides: 7. This CDR3 contains 15 residues. The germline V gene has CDR1 MGHRA and CDR2 YSYEKL.

This clonotype showed up just once. The V gene is TRBV28, the J gene TRBJ2-1; 11 nucleotides match TRBD2. The CDR3 consists of 19 residues. The germline V gene encodes CDR1 MDHEN and CDR2 SYDVKM. Trimming cost V 7 bases and J 10 bases; bases outside gene matches: 24. The CDR3 DNA reads as TGTGCCAGCATCCCTTGGTCCCTAGCGGGGGGCTTTGTTTTCACCGAGCAGTTCTTC. As protein: CASIPWSLAGGFVFTEQFF.